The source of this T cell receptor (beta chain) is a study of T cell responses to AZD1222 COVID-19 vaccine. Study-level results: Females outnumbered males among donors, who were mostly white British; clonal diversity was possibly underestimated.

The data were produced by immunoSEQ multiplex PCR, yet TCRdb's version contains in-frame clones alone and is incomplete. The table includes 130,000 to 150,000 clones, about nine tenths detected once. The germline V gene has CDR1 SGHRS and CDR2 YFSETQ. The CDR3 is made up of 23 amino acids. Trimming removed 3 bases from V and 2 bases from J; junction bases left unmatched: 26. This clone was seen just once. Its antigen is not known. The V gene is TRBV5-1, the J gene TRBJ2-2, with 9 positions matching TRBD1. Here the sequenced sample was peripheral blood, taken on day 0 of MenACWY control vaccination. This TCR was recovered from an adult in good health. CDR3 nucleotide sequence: TGCGCCAGCAGCTCCGCACGTAGAAACCGGGACAGGGACTTTAAGGATAACACCGGGGAGCTGTTTTTT. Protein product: CASSSARRNRDRDFKDNTGELFF.